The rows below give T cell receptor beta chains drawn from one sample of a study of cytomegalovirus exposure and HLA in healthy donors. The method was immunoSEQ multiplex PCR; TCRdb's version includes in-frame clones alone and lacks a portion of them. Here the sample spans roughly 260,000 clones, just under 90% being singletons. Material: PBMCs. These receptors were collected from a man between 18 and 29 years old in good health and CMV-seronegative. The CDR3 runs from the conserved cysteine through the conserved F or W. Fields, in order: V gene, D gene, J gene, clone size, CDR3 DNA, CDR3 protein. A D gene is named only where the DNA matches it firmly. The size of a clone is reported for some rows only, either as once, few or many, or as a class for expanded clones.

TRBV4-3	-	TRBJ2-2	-	TGCGCCAGCAGCCAAGTCCGGATAGCCCCCGGGGAGCTGTTTTTT	CASSQVRIAPGELFF
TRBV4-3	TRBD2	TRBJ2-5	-	TGCGCCAGCAGCCAAGCAACCCGGGGGGGACAAGAGACCCAGTACTTC	CASSQATRGGQETQYF
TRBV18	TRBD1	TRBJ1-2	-	TGTGCCAGCTCACCGAGGACAGGGGGAGACTATGGCTACACCTTC	CASSPRTGGDYGYTF
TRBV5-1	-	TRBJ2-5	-	TGCGCCAGCAGCTTGGGTCTCGAGGCCGGCAGTAAGACCCAGTACTTC	CASSLGLEAGSKTQYF
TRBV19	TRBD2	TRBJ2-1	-	TGTGCCAGCGGACTAGCGGGGCATGTTGAGCAGTTCTTC	CASGLAGHVEQFF
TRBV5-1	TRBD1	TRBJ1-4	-	TGCGCCAGCAGCTTTCGGACAGGGGGCACTAATGAAAAACTGTTTTTT	CASSFRTGGTNEKLFF
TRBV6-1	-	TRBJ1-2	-	TGTGCCAGCCATGCGGGGCTCATCGGCTACACCTTC	CASHAGLIGYTF
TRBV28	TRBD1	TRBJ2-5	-	TGTGCCAGCAGCCACGACAGGGGGCGGGAGACCCAGTACTTC	CASSHDRGRETQYF
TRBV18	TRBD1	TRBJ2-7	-	TGTGCCAGCTCCCCGGGACAGTGGTACGAGCAGTACTTC	CASSPGQWYEQYF
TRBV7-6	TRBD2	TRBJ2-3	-	TGTGCCAGCAGCTTACCGCCACGACTAGCGGGAGGACTCCAGAGCACAGATACGCAGTATTTT	CASSLPPRLAGGLQSTDTQYF
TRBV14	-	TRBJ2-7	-	TGTGCCAGCAGCCAAGCGGAAGGAGGCGAGCAGTACTTC	CASSQAEGGEQYF
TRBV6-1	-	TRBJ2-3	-	TGTGCCAGCCGAACTAGTTATGGCACAGATACGCAGTATTTT	CASRTSYGTDTQYF
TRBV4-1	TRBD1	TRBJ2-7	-	TGCGCCAGCAGCCGGGGACAGGGGGCCTACGAGCAGTACTTC	CASSRGQGAYEQYF
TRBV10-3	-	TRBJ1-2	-	TGTGCCATCAGTGAGACATCCTATGGCTACACCTTC	CAISETSYGYTF
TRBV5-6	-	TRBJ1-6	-	TGTGCCAGCAGCTTGGAGGGAGGGCCCAATTCACCCCTCCACTTT	CASSLEGGPNSPLHF
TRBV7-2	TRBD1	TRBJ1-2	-	TGTGCCAGCAGCTCGGGACAGGGTTATGGCTACACCTTC	CASSSGQGYGYTF
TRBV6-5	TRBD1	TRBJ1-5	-	TGTGCCAGCAGGAGGGGGCCTGGCAATCAGCCCCAGCATTTT	CASRRGPGNQPQHF
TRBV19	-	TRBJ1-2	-	TGTGCCAGTAGTATAGACCGGAGACCTTACACCGGCTACACCTTC	CASSIDRRPYTGYTF
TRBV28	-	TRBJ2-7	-	TGTGCCAGCAGCCACCCCAGTCTAGACTACGAGCAGTACTTC	CASSHPSLDYEQYF
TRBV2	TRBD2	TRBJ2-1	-	TGTGCCAGCAGTGCTAGAAGCGGGAGAGGTGAGCAGTTCTTC	CASSARSGRGEQFF
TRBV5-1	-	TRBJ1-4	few	TGCGCCAGCAGCTTTGAGAGGCCTAATGAAAAACTGTTTTTT	CASSFERPNEKLFF
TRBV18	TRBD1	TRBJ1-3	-	TGTGCCAGCTCACTGACAGGGACTGGAAACACCATATATTTT	CASSLTGTGNTIYF
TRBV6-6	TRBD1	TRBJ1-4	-	TGTGCCAGCAGGACCGAAGGGACAGGGGTCGAAAAACTGTTTTTT	CASRTEGTGVEKLFF
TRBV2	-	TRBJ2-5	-	TGTGCCAGCAGGAGCCGGGACTACCAAGAGACCCAGTACTTC	CASRSRDYQETQYF
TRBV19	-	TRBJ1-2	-	TGTGCCAGTAGTATCGGGACCGGAGGGATCTATGGCTACACCTTC	CASSIGTGGIYGYTF
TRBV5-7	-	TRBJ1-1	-	TGTGCCAGCAGCTTGGTCTTACTGGGGGGGACTGAAGCTTTCTTT	CASSLVLLGGTEAFF